This T cell receptor (beta chain) appears in the sequencing data of a study of T cells after yellow fever vaccination. Whole-study findings and limits: FACS-sorted repertoires might harbor abundant contaminating clonotypes from the bulk population.

As regards this clonotype: What it binds is unknown.

MiXCR, run by TCRdb on the 5' RACE reads, gives a single entry per CDR3 protein. The sample includes about 350,000 distinct CDR3 sequences, approximately 12% of them seen just once. CDR1 is SGHRS, CDR2 YFSETQ, per germline. This CDR3 contains 14 residues. V was clipped by 4 bases and J by 0 bases, with 10 bases between them. The source of this sequence is a young man who received the YFV17D yellow fever vaccine. The V call is TRBV5-1, the J call TRBJ1-2, with D unclear. The material was CD4+ T cells sorted from PBMCs, obtained 15 days after the yellow fever booster vaccination. The CDR3 region has the DNA TGCGCCAGCAGCGCCGGGAACGCTAACTATGGCTACACCTTC. Translating gives CASSAGNANYGYTF.